Shown below are 21 T cell receptor beta chains from a single sample sequenced in a study of early T cells in non-severe SARS-CoV-2 infection. TCRdb processed the 5' RACE reads anew with MiXCR; each CDR3 protein has one entry. The table lists 53,000 or so distinct CDR3 sequences, less than 15% of them singletons, with 2% to 3% in the top ten. Here the sequenced sample was whole blood, taken at baseline. All receptors derive from an adult who was a healthcare worker with PCR-confirmed SARS-CoV-2 infection or an uninfected control (not recorded which).

The chain joins TRBV7-2 to TRBJ1-5; perhaps TRBD1 as D (5 bases). Looked up from germline, CDR1 is SGHTA and CDR2 is FQGNSA. This CDR3 region has 15 residues. V was cut by 8 bases and J by 0 bases, with 14 bases left in between. The CDR3 region has the DNA TGTGCCAGCTCCCCAATGGGGGATAGCAATCAGCCCCAGCATTTT. Its translation: CASSPMGDSNQPQHF.

This clonotype has just a few counts. The rearrangement joins TRBV5-1 to TRBJ2-1; the match to TRBD1 covers 8 bases. CDR1 and CDR2 from the germline V gene are SGHRS and YFSETQ. V trimming: 2 bases; J trimming: 6 bases; junction bases outside the gene matches: 7. This CDR3 has 15 residues. The CDR3 DNA reads TGCGCCAGCAGCTTAACAGGGGGTAGGATCAATGAGCAGTTCTTC. This encodes CASSLTGGRINEQFF.

CDR3 sequence (DNA): TGTGCCATCAGTGAGTCGACTAAAGCAGTATCACTACACCACACTGAAGCTTTCTTT. Its protein product is CAISESTKAVSLHHTEAFF. The chain carries TRBV10-3 and TRBJ1-1; D is ambiguous. The CDR3 is 19 amino acids. Germline loops: CDR1 ENHRY, CDR2 SYGVKD. V was cut by 0 bases and J by 3 bases, with 23 bases left in between.

Only a few counts were recorded for this clonotype. The chain employs TRBV20-1 and TRBJ1-1; D call uncertain. V dropped 6 bases and J dropped 3 bases, with 14 bases sitting between them. Germline CDR1 reads DFQATT; CDR2 reads SNEGSKA (reference sequence). The CDR3 sequence is 13 residues long. This CDR3 reads CSALDTGDTEAFF. The CDR3 bases are TGCAGTGCGTTAGATACGGGAGACACTGAAGCTTTCTTT.

This clonotype was observed a handful of times. V is TRBV28 and J is TRBJ2-3; D is ambiguous. The CDR3 has 12 amino acids. CDR1 MDHEN and CDR2 SYDVKM come from the germline V gene. V was pared by 3 bases and J by 9 bases, with 10 bases between. The CDR3 protein is CASSFAPYTQYF. The CDR3 DNA follows: TGTGCCAGCAGTTTTGCACCTTACACGCAGTATTTT.

There are a few counts of this clonotype. The CDR3 nucleotides read TGTGCCAGCAGCTTAGGAGCGGGAGGGGTAGATACGCAGTATTTT. Its protein is CASSLGAGGVDTQYF. The chain carries TRBV11-2 and TRBJ2-3; 10 positions agree with TRBD2. The CDR3 extends over 15 amino acids. Germline V gene data show CDR1 as SGHAT and CDR2 as FQNNGV. The V gene end was trimmed by 1 base and the J gene end by 5 bases; junction bases not matched to a gene: 3.

The table lists this clonotype with many counts. The CDR3 protein is CASSLVRGTDTQYF. CDR3 DNA: TGTGCCAGCAGCTTAGTTCGCGGCACAGATACGCAGTATTTT. The rearrangement links TRBV11-2 to TRBJ2-3, with D unclear. The V end lost 1 base, the J end lost 1 base, and 6 bases lay between the germline ends. Germline V gene sequence: CDR1 SGHAT, CDR2 FQNNGV. The length of the CDR3 is 14 residues.

This clonotype has only a few counts. The chain is built from TRBV11-2 and TRBJ2-2; D remains unclear. Germline CDR1 reads SGHAT; CDR2 reads FQNNGV. V was pared by 5 bases and J by 6 bases, with 25 bases between. The CDR3 runs 18 residues. The CDR3 DNA follows: TGTGCCAGCAGCCTCAGCCATCGAGGCCAGGCGATTGCCGGGGAGCTGTTTTTT. This gives the protein CASSLSHRGQAIAGELFF. The full variable domain, rest sourced from reference TRBV11-2 and TRBJ2-2, is EAGVAQSPRYKIIEKRQSVAFWCNPISGHATLYWYQQILGQGPKLLIQFQNNGVVDDSQLPKDRFSAERLKGVDSTLKIQPAKLEDSAVYLCASSLSHRGQAIAGELFFGEGSRLTVL.

Ten or more counts support this clonotype. This chain joins TRBV6-6 and TRBJ1-2, with 8 bases matching TRBD1. Germline values: CDR1 MNHNY, CDR2 SVGAGI (reference sequence). The CDR3 totals 13 residues. V shed 7 bases and J 4 bases; nucleotides not matched to a gene: 5. CDR3 nucleotide sequence: TGTGCCAGCAAGACAGGGGAGGGCTATGGCTACACCTTC. Translating gives CASKTGEGYGYTF.

This clonotype was seen a handful of times. The V and J genes are TRBV29-1 and TRBJ2-1; D not certain. The germline CDR1 and CDR2 sequences are SQVTM and ANQGSEA. V was cut by 7 bases and J by 9 bases, with 25 bases left in between. There are 15 residues in the CDR3. The CDR3 DNA reads as TGCAGCGCCCCCCTCGACTCAGCGAGTAGGAGTGAGCAGTTCTTC. Translation: CSAPLDSASRSEQFF.

The chain couples TRBV11-3 to TRBJ2-3; D unresolved. Trimming removed 0 bases at V and 2 bases at J, with 18 bases between. The CDR3 contains 18 residues. The V gene's germline CDR1 is SGHNT and CDR2 YENEEA. CDR3 amino acids: CASSLDPGTSHFTDTQYF. CDR3 DNA sequence: TGTGCCAGCAGCTTAGATCCAGGAACTTCCCATTTCACAGATACGCAGTATTTT.

V gene TRBV6-1 combines with J gene TRBJ2-7; 10 positions agree with TRBD1. CDR3 length: 15 residues. Germline V gene data show CDR1 as MNHNS and CDR2 as SASEGT. The junction had 2 bases not matched to a gene; V was cut back by 1 base and J by 2 bases. The chain's CDR3 is CASSEVGTGAYEQYF. CDR3 coding DNA: TGTGCCAGCAGTGAAGTAGGGACAGGGGCCTACGAGCAGTACTTC.

The chain recombines TRBV4-1 with TRBJ2-7, with D perhaps matching TRBD2 (6 bases). V dropped 1 base and J dropped 6 bases, with 19 bases sitting between them. The CDR3 spans 16 residues. Germline V gene data show CDR1 as MGHRA and CDR2 as YSYEKL. The CDR3 region has the DNA TGCGCCAGCAGCCAAGCGCAGAGGGACGGGAGCGGCGAGCAGTACTTC. Residues: CASSQAQRDGSGEQYF.

The CDR3 reads CSVRRPDGNEQFF. The CDR3 coding sequence is TGCAGCGTTCGGCGGCCCGACGGGAATGAGCAGTTCTTC. V is TRBV29-1 and J is TRBJ2-1; D is undetermined. Deletions cut 5 bases from V and 7 bases from J, with 15 bases between. The CDR3 runs to 13 residues. Germline-derived CDR1 and CDR2 are SQVTM and ANQGSEA.

This clonotype was seen repeatedly, ten times or more. The chain carries TRBV19 and TRBJ2-2; maybe TRBD1 (6 bases). Germline V lookup: CDR1 LNHDA, CDR2 SQIVND (reference sequence). V shed 4 bases and J shed 5 bases, with 20 bases lying between them. The CDR3 length is 17 residues. The DNA of the CDR3 is TGTGCCAGTAGTACCCACAGGGCGAGGCATGCAACCGGGGAGCTGTTTTTT. Its protein is CASSTHRARHATGELFF.

Details on this clonotype: A read error is likely, as this CDR3 ends without the conserved phenylalanine or tryptophan. The genes are TRBV12-3 or TRBV12-4 and TRBJ2-3; tentatively, D is TRBD1 (6 bases). CDR3 size: 12 residues. Trimming stripped 6 bases from V and 9 bases from J, with 13 bases between. The CDR3 bases are TGTGCCAGCAGCCGCCGGGACATCACGCAGTATTTA. Protein: CASSRRDITQYL.

The chain carries TRBV28 and TRBJ2-7; D remains ambiguous. The ends were cut back, 5 bases at V and 1 base at J, with 12 bases in the middle. This CDR3 comprises 14 residues. Germline assignment: CDR1 MDHEN and CDR2 SYDVKM. The DNA for the CDR3 is TGTGCCAGCAGTCCCGACATGCGGTCCTACGAGCAGTACTTC. Its protein is CASSPDMRSYEQYF.

There are a few counts of this clonotype. The chain recombines TRBV3-1 with TRBJ2-7, with 8 bases identical to TRBD2. Per the germline V gene, CDR1 is LGHDT and CDR2 is YNNKEL (reference sequence). V dropped 5 bases and J dropped 4; count of bases not matched to a gene: 10. This CDR3 spans 15 amino acids. CDR3 amino acids: CASSVGLADTYEQYF. CDR3 in DNA: TGTGCCAGCAGCGTAGGACTAGCAGATACTTACGAGCAGTACTTC.

This clonotype was seen ten or more times. The chain uses TRBV12-3 or TRBV12-4 and TRBJ1-2; D is unclear. V shed 2 bases and J shed 8 bases, with 9 bases lying between them. The CDR3 covers 12 residues. CDR3: CASSLWSSGYTF. For the CDR3, the DNA is TGTGCCAGCAGTTTATGGTCTTCCGGCTACACCTTC.

The sample holds a few counts of this clonotype. The chain is built from TRBV27 and TRBJ2-3; 10 bases map to TRBD2. Germline CDR1 is MNHEY and CDR2 is SMNVEV (reference sequence). The CDR3 consists of 15 residues. Trimming removed 2 bases from V and 5 bases from J; junction bases left unmatched: 4. CDR3 nucleotide sequence: TGTGCCAGCAGTTTAGAAACTAGCGGGAAAGATACGCAGTATTTT. Translation: CASSLETSGKDTQYF.

There are a few counts of this clonotype. The chain carries TRBV7-6 and TRBJ2-1; 7 nucleotides agree with TRBD2. The V and J ends lost 5 bases and 4 bases, in that order; junction bases with no gene match: 11. CDR3 length equals 16 residues. The V gene's germline CDR1 is SGHVS and CDR2 FNYEAQ. CDR3: CASSDPPGLSYNEQFF. In DNA, the CDR3 is TGTGCCAGCAGCGATCCTCCGGGACTATCATACAATGAGCAGTTCTTC.